These 22 T cell receptor beta chains were sequenced from one sample in a study of Graves' ophthalmopathy and Graves' hyperthyroidism. Scientists amplified the TCR beta CDR3 regions from RNA transcripts. The first round was an RT-PCR with HTBI primers, and the second round was a multiplex PCR. TCRdb called the multiplex PCR reads again in MiXCR, with one record for every CDR3 protein. The profile shows around 520,000 distinct CDR3 sequences, 39% of them singletons. Material: peripheral blood or thyroid tissue (not recorded which). The origin of the receptors is an adult man with Graves' hyperthyroidism.

About this clonotype itself: A read error may account for a junction end that differs from germline. V and J are TRBV5-1 and TRBJ2-2; D is perhaps TRBD1 or TRBD2 (5 bases each). The germline CDR1 and CDR2 sequences are SGHRS and YFSETQ. The CDR3 is made up of 16 amino acids. The CDR3 coding sequence is TGCGCCAGCACCCCGGGGCGGTGGGCGAACACCGGGGAGCTGGTTTTT. Translated, it gives CASTPGRWANTGELVF.

This clonotype was seen ten or more times. CDR3 DNA: TGTGCCAGCAGCTTACAAGGGACAGGGGGCCATCAGCCCCAGCATTTT. Translation: CASSLQGTGGHQPQHF. The V gene is TRBV7-8, the J gene TRBJ1-5; TRBD1 agrees at 12 bases. This CDR3 is built from 16 residues. Unmatched junction bases numbered 4, after V lost 2 bases and J lost 5 bases. CDR1 SGHVS and CDR2 FQNEAQ come from the germline V gene.

Concerning this clonotype itself: A clone one base away is much larger, so this may be a read error. The V gene is TRBV2, the J gene TRBJ2-7; a weak D match, TRBD2 (6 bases). The CDR3 loop spans 15 amino acids. Deletions cut 5 bases from V and 6 bases from J, with 20 bases between. CDR1 and CDR2 from the germline V gene are SNHLY and FYNNEI. Here the CDR3 reads CASSKRLVDKGEQYF. The CDR3 nucleotides are TGTGCCAGCAGTAAAAGACTAGTGGACAAGGGCGAGCAGTACTTC.

This clonotype has ten or more counts. The chain joins TRBV7-9 to TRBJ1-4; D gene uncertain. The length of the CDR3 is 13 residues. Germline V CDR1 and CDR2: SEHNR, FQNEAQ (reference sequence). The germline V and J ends were trimmed by 2 bases and 4 bases, with 5 bases remaining between them. This CDR3 is CASSLLINEKLFF. The DNA for the CDR3 is TGTGCCAGCAGCTTACTAATTAATGAAAAACTGTTTTTT. Based on the CDR3 plus reference TRBV7-9 and TRBJ1-4, the full variable domain is DTGVSQNPRHKITKRGQNVTFRCDPISEHNRLYWYRQTLGQGPEFLTYFQNEAQLEKSRLLSDRFSAERPKGSFSTLEIQRTEQGDSAMYLCASSLLINEKLFFGSGTQLSVL.

The J gene is TRBJ2-5, the V gene TRBV12-3 or TRBV12-4, with D possibly being TRBD1 (5 bases). CDR3 length equals 13 residues. Trimming pared 5 bases from V and 4 bases from J, leaving 11 bases between. This chain's CDR3 is CASSRTYRETQYF. The CDR3 DNA is TGTGCCAGCAGTCGGACATATCGAGAGACCCAGTACTTC.

This clonotype was recorded a few times. The chain joins TRBV7-3 to TRBJ1-4, with a tentative D call TRBD1 (5 bases). The CDR3 extends over 14 amino acids. Germline V gene data show CDR1 as SGHTA and CDR2 as FQGTGA. Trimming removed 6 bases from V and 0 bases from J, with 8 bases in between. CDR3 amino acids: CASRQGATNEKLFF. The CDR3 DNA reads as TGTGCCAGCAGGCAGGGTGCAACTAATGAAAAACTGTTTTTT. The entire variable domain, with the rest obtained from reference TRBV7-3 and TRBJ1-4, is as follows: GAGVSQTPSNKVTEKGKYVELRCDPISGHTALYWYRQSLGQGPEFLIYFQGTGAADDSGLPNDRFFAVRPEGSVSTLKIQRTERGDSAVYLCASRQGATNEKLFFGSGTQLSVL.

This chain connects TRBV7-9 to TRBJ2-7; possible D gene TRBD1, 5 bases. V gave up 1 base and J gave up 6 bases, with 13 bases separating them. CDR1 and CDR2 (germline): SEHNR, FQNEAQ (reference sequence). The CDR3 runs to 14 residues. The chain's CDR3 is CASSLEGPGPEQYF. The CDR3 DNA reads TGTGCCAGCAGCTTAGAGGGGCCTGGGCCCGAGCAGTACTTC.

This clonotype occurred a few times. The chain employs TRBV19 and TRBJ1-2, with TRBD1 as a possible D gene (6 bases). The ends were cut back, 11 bases at V and 5 bases at J, with 18 bases in the middle. Germline CDR1 is LNHDA and CDR2 is SQIVND (reference sequence). The CDR3 totals 13 residues. This chain's CDR3 is CAQGRGIVYGYTF. The DNA of the CDR3 is TGTGCCCAGGGGAGGGGGATAGTGTATGGCTACACCTTC.

The sample holds many counts of this clonotype. The chain uses TRBV12-3 or TRBV12-4 and TRBJ1-4, with 10 bases lining up with TRBD1. The CDR3 is made up of 14 amino acids. V was pared by 6 bases and J by 7 bases, with 5 bases of the junction left unmatched. The CDR3 nucleotides read TGTGCCAGCAGCCGCGGGACAGGGGCTGAAAAACTGTTTTTT. Its translation is CASSRGTGAEKLFF.

This clonotype was detected a few times. The chain links TRBV7-2 to TRBJ2-6; D uncertain. Germline CDR1 reads SGHTA; CDR2 reads FQGNSA. This CDR3 contains 20 residues. Trimming took off 7 bases at V and 0 bases at J, with 25 bases between the two ends. The CDR3 nucleotides are TGTGCCAGCATCCTCCATCTCGGAGCCCCACCTCTCTCTGGGGCCAACGTCCTGACTTTC. It is translated as CASILHLGAPPLSGANVLTF.

This clonotype was seen at least ten times. The chain has TRBV19 and TRBJ2-7, with TRBD1 matching 7 bases. CDR3 length equals 14 residues. Germline CDR1 and CDR2: LNHDA and SQIVND (reference sequence). J gave up 5 bases and V 5 bases, and 9 bases lay outside the gene matches. The CDR3 coding sequence is TGTGCCAGTAGTCCCGGGACAGTTCGGAACGAGCAGTACTTC. This sequence encodes CASSPGTVRNEQYF.

About this clonotype itself: The junction differs from germline at one of its ends, possibly a read error. The chain employs TRBV12-3 or TRBV12-4 and TRBJ1-2, with 7 positions matching TRBD1. CDR3 size: 14 residues. CDR3 loop: CASSRGNFRTGHTF. The CDR3 nucleotides are TGTGCCAGCTCCAGGGGGAACTTCAGGACTGGCCACACCTTC.

On this clonotype itself: One end of the junction varies from germline; a read error may be responsible. The rearrangement links TRBV11-2 to TRBJ2-2; TRBD2 matches at 9 bases. CDR3 size: 16 residues. The germline CDR1 and CDR2 sequences are SGHAT and FQNNGV. In DNA form, the CDR3 reads TGTGCCAGCAGCTCATTAGCGGGGGTTTTCACCGGGGAGCTGGTTTTT. This encodes CASSSLAGVFTGELVF.

The rearrangement joins TRBV30 to TRBJ2-7; TRBD1 matches 7 bases. CDR3 size: 12 residues. V lost 2 bases, J lost 6 bases, and 4 bases stayed unmatched. Germline-derived CDR1 and CDR2 are GTSNPN and SVGIG (reference sequence). DNA for the CDR3: TGTGCCTGGAGTACACAGGGGACCGAGCAGTACTTC. This gives the protein CAWSTQGTEQYF. The entire variable domain, with the rest obtained from reference TRBV30 and TRBJ2-7, is as follows: SQTIHQWPATLVQPVGSPLSLECTVEGTSNPNLYWYRQAAGRGLQLLFYSVGIGQISSEVPQNLSASRPQDRQFILSSKKLLLSDSGFYLCAWSTQGTEQYFGPGTRLTVT.

The chain combines TRBV2 with TRBJ2-5, with TRBD2 as a possible D gene (5 bases). The J call is in doubt because the DNA end fits TRBJ2-1 better. This CDR3 has 16 amino acids. The V gene's germline CDR1 is SNHLY and CDR2 FYNNEI. DNA of the CDR3: TGTGCCAGCAGTGAACGCTCGGGGTGGACGGTCAATGAGCAGTTCTTC. It yields the protein CASSERSGWTVNEQFF.

A remark on this clonotype: One base away lies a much larger clone, so this may be a sequencing read error. Here the CDR3 omits its conserved ending phenylalanine or tryptophan, so a read error is the likely source. The genes are TRBV20-1 and TRBJ2-2; D not certain. The ends were cut back, 3 bases at V and 2 bases at J, with 10 bases in the middle. The CDR3 spans 14 residues. Looked up from germline, CDR1 is DFQATT and CDR2 is SNEGSKA (reference sequence). The DNA for the CDR3 is TGCAGTGCTAGGAGCCAGGCTAACACCGGGGAGCTGTTTCTT. Its protein is CSARSQANTGELFL.

This clonotype has a count of ten or more. The J gene is TRBJ2-7, the V gene TRBV9; 7 nucleotides agree with TRBD1. Germline loops: CDR1 SGDLS, CDR2 YYNGEE. Trimming at V came to 2 bases and at J to 6 bases, leaving 8 bases not matched to a gene. The CDR3 loop spans 14 amino acids. The DNA for the CDR3 is TGTGCCAGCAGCGTGGGAGACAGGGTGGGCGAGCAGTACTTC. This sequence encodes CASSVGDRVGEQYF. Together with reference TRBV9 and TRBJ2-7, the CDR3 gives the full variable domain: DSGVTQTPKHLITATGQRVTLRCSPRSGDLSVYWYQQSLDQGLQFLIQYYNGEERAKGNILERFSAQQFPDLHSELNLSSLELGDSALYFCASSVGDRVGEQYFGPGTRLTVT.

This clonotype was recorded at least ten times. The CDR3 reads CSVIKGEQYF. CDR3 in DNA: TGCAGCGTTATAAAGGGGGAGCAGTACTTC. This rearrangement joins TRBV29-1 to TRBJ2-7, with D maybe TRBD1 (5 bases). CDR3 size: 10 residues. V was clipped by 5 bases and J by 7 bases, with 9 bases between them. The germline gives CDR1 SQVTM, CDR2 ANQGSEA.

This chain uses TRBV15 with TRBJ2-5; no clear D. CDR1 and CDR2 (germline): LNHNV, YYDKDF (reference sequence). CDR3 length: 15 residues. The V and J ends lost 3 bases and 5 bases respectively, with 16 bases between them. The CDR3 region is CATSRGVNTGETQYF. In nucleotides, the CDR3 is TGTGCCACCAGCAGGGGCGTGAACACCGGGGAGACCCAGTACTTC.

This clonotype has a count of ten or more. This chain joins TRBV20-1 and TRBJ1-5, with 11 bases fitting TRBD1. The CDR3 consists of 16 residues. Germline V gene lookup returns CDR1 DFQATT and CDR2 SNEGSKA (reference sequence). The junction had 6 bases not matched to a gene; V was cut back by 2 bases and J by 3 bases. CDR3 residues: CSARPGTGGFNQPQHF. As DNA, the CDR3 is TGCAGTGCTAGACCCGGGACAGGGGGTTTCAATCAGCCCCAGCATTTT.

The V gene is TRBV20-1, the J gene TRBJ1-5, with D tentatively TRBD1 (6 bases). The germline V gene encodes CDR1 DFQATT and CDR2 SNEGSKA (reference sequence). The CDR3 has 16 residues. Between the trimmed V and J ends, which lost 0 bases and 0 bases, there was a span of 12 bases. The CDR3 spells CSARDGQSTSNQPQHF. CDR3 nucleotides: TGCAGTGCTAGAGATGGACAGTCGACTAGCAATCAGCCCCAGCATTTT.

This clonotype was counted many times. V gene TRBV29-1 combines with J gene TRBJ1-2; possible D gene TRBD1, 6 bases. Trimming stripped 0 bases from V and 6 bases from J, with 11 bases between. The length of the CDR3 is 13 residues. Per germline, CDR1 SQVTM and CDR2 ANQGSEA. The CDR3 DNA follows: TGCAGCGTTGAAGAGGATCAGGGGAATGGCTACACCTTC. This encodes CSVEEDQGNGYTF.